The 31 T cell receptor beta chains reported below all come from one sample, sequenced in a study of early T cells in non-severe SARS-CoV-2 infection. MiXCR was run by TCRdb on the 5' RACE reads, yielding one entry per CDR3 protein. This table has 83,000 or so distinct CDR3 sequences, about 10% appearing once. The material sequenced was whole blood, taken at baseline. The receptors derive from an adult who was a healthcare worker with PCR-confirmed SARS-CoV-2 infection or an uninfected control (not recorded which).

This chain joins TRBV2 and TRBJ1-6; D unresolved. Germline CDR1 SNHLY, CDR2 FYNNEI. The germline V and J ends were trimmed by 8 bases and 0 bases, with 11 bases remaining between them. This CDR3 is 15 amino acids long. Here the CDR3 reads CASFWDSSYNSPLHF. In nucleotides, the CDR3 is TGTGCCAGCTTTTGGGATAGCTCCTATAATTCACCCCTCCACTTT.

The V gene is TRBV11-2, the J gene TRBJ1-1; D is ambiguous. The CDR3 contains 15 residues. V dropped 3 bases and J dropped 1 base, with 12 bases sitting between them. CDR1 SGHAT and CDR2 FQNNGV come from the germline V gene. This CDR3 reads CASSFSGTPNTEAFF. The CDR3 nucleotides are TGTGCCAGCAGCTTTTCAGGCACTCCGAACACTGAAGCTTTCTTT.

The CDR3 reads CASSLVGTGEVADTQYF. In nucleotides, the CDR3 is TGTGCCAGCAGCTTAGTGGGAACAGGGGAGGTAGCAGATACGCAGTATTTT. The chain is built from TRBV7-2 and TRBJ2-3; tentatively, D is TRBD1 (7 bases). This CDR3 comprises 17 residues. V gave up 1 base and J gave up 4 bases, with 18 bases separating them. CDR1 is SGHTA, CDR2 FQGNSA, per germline. The whole variable domain, filled in from reference TRBV7-2 and TRBJ2-3, reads GAGVSQSPSNKVTEKGKDVELRCDPISGHTALYWYRQSLGQGLEFLIYFQGNSAPDKSGLPSDRFSAERTGGSVSTLTIQRTQQEDSAVYLCASSLVGTGEVADTQYFGPGTRLTVL.

The CDR3 reads CASRRLAGGLPNEQFF. The CDR3 nucleotides read TGTGCCAGCAGACGACTAGCGGGAGGCCTCCCCAATGAGCAGTTCTTC. V usage is TRBV7-8 and J usage is TRBJ2-1, with 13 bases that match TRBD2. The V gene end was trimmed by 6 bases and the J gene end by 6 bases; junction bases not matched to a gene: 8. Germline CDR1 is SGHVS and CDR2 is FQNEAQ. CDR3 length equals 16 residues. Using reference TRBV7-8 and TRBJ2-1 for the parts outside the CDR3, the full variable domain is GAGVSQSPRYKVAKRGQDVALRCDPISGHVSLFWYQQALGQGPEFLTYFQNEAQLDKSGLPSDRFFAERPEGSVSTLKIQRTQQEDSAVYLCASRRLAGGLPNEQFFGPGTRLTVL.

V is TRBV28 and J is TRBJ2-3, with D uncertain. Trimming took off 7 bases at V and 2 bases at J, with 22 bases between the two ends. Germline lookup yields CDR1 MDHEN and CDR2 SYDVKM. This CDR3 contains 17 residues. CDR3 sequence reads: CASTPRRSRTFTDTQYF. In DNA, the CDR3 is TGTGCCAGCACCCCTCGGCGGTCGCGGACCTTCACAGATACGCAGTATTTT. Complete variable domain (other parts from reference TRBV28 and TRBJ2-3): DVKVTQSSRYLVKRTGEKVFLECVQDMDHENMFWYRQDPGLGLRLIYFSYDVKMKEKGDIPEGYSVSREKKERFSLILESASTNQTSMYLCASTPRRSRTFTDTQYFGPGTRLTVL.

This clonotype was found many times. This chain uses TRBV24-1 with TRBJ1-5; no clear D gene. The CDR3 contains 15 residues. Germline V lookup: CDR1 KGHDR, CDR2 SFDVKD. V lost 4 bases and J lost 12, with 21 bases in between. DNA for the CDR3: TGTGCCACCAGTGAGTCCGGGATTCTTGGTCGGCGCCAGCATTTT. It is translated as CATSESGILGRRQHF.

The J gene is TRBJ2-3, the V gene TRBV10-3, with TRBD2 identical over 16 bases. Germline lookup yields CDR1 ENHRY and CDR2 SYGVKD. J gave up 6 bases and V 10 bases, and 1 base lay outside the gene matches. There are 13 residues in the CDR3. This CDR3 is CATGLAGGDTQYF. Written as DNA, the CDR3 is TGTGCCACGGGACTAGCGGGAGGGGATACGCAGTATTTT.

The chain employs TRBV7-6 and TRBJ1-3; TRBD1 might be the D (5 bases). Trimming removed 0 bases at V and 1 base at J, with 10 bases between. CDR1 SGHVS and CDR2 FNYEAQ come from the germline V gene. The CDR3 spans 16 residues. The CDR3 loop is CASSLAQGRSGNTIYF. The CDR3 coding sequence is TGTGCCAGCAGCTTAGCGCAGGGTCGATCTGGAAACACCATATATTTT.

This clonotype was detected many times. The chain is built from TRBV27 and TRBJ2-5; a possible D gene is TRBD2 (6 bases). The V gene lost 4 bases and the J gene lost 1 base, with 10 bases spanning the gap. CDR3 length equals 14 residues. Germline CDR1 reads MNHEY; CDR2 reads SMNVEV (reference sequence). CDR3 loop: CASSSWGGQETQYF. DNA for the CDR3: TGTGCCAGCAGTTCCTGGGGAGGCCAAGAGACCCAGTACTTC.

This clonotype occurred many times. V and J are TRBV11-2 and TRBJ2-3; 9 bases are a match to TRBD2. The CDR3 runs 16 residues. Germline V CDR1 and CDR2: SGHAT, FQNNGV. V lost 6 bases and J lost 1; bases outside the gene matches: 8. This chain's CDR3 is CASSSQRLAGTDTQYF. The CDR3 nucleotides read TGTGCCAGCAGTTCACAACGACTAGCGGGCACAGATACGCAGTATTTT.

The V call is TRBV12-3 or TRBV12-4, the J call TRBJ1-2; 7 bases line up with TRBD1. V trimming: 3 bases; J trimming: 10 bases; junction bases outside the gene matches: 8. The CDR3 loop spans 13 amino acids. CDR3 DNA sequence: TGTGCCAGCAGTTTGCGGGACAGAGAAGTCTACACCTTC. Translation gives CASSLRDREVYTF.

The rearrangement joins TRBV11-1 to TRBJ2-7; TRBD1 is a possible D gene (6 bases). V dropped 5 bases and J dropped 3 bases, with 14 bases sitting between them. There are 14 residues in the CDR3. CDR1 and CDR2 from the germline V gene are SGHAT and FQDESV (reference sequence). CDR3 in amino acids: CASSLGAGLYEQYF. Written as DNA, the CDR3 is TGTGCCAGCAGCCTGGGGGCTGGACTCTACGAGCAGTACTTC. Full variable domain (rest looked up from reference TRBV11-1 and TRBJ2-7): EAEVAQSPRYKITEKSQAVAFWCDPISGHATLYWYRQILGQGPELLVQFQDESVVDDSQLPKDRFSAERLKGVDSTLKIQPAELGDSAMYLCASSLGAGLYEQYFGPGTRLTVT.

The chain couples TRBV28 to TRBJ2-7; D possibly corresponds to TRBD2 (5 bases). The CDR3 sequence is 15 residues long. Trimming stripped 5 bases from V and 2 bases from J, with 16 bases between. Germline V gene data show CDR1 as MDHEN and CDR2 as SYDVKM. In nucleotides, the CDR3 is TGTGCCAGCAGTCCCTCCCCCGGGGTCACCTACGAGCAGTACTTC. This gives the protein CASSPSPGVTYEQYF.

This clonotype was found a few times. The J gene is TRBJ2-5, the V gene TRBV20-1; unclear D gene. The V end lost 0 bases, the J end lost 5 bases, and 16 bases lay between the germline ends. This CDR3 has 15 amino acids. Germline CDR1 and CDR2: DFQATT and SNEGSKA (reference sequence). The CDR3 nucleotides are TGCAGTGCTAGAGACACCAGGTGGCCGGTTGAGACCCAGTACTTC. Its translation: CSARDTRWPVETQYF.

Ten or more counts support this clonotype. The CDR3, as DNA: TGTGCCAGCAGCTTAGCTGGCACCCATCAGCCCCAGCATTTT. It codes for CASSLAGTHQPQHF. The chain is built from TRBV7-2 and TRBJ1-5; D gene unclear. Trimming pared 0 bases from V and 5 bases from J, leaving 8 bases between. This CDR3 is built from 14 residues. CDR1 and CDR2 (germline): SGHTA, FQGNSA.

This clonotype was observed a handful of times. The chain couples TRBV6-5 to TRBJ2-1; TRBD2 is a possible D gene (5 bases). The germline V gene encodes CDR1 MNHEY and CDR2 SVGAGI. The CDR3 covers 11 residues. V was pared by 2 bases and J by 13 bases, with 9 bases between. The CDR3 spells CASSYKEAQFF. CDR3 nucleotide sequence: TGTGCCAGCAGTTACAAGGAGGCCCAGTTCTTC.

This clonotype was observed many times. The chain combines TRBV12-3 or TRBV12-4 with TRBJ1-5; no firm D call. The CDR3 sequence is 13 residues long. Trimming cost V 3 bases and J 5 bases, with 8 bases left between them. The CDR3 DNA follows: TGTGCCAGCAGTTTTGAGCGAGATCAGCCCCAGCATTTT. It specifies CASSFERDQPQHF.

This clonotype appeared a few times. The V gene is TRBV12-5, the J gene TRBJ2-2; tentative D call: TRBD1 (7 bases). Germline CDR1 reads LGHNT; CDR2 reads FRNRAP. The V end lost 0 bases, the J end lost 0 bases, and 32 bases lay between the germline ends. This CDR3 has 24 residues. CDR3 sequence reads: CASGLVPSGRRGPSSMSNTGELFF. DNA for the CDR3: TGTGCTAGTGGTTTGGTCCCCTCGGGGAGGAGGGGGCCGTCGAGTATGTCGAACACCGGGGAGCTGTTTTTT.

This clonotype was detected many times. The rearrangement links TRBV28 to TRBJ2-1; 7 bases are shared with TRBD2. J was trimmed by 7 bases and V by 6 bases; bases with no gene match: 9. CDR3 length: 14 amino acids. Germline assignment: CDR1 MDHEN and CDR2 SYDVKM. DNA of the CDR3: TGTGCCAGCAGCCTAGCGGCATCTACAAATGAGCAGTTCTTC. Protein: CASSLAASTNEQFF.

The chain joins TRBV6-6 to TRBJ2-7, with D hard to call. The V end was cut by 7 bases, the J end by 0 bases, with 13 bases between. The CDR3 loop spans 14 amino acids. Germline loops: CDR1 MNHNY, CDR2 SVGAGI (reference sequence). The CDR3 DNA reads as TGTGCCAGCACACACGCTCTAGGCTCCTACGAGCAGTACTTC. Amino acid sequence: CASTHALGSYEQYF.

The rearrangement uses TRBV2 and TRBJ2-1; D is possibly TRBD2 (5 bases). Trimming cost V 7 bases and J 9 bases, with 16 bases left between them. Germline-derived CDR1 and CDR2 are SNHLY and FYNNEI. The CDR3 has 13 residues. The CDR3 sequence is CASIGDYPPEQFF. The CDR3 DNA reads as TGTGCCAGCATAGGAGACTATCCCCCTGAGCAGTTCTTC.

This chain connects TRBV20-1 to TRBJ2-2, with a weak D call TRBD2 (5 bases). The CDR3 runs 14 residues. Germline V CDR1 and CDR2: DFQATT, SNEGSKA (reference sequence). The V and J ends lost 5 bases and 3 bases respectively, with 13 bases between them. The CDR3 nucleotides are TGCAGTGCTGAGCGGAGTAGGGACACCGGGGAGCTGTTTTTT. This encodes CSAERSRDTGELFF.

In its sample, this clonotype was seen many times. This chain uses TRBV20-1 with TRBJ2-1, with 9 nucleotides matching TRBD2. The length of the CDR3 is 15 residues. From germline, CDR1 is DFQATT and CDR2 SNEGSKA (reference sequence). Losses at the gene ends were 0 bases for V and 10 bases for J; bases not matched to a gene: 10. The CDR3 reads CSARDFASGVGEQFF. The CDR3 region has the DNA TGCAGTGCTAGAGATTTCGCTAGCGGGGTGGGCGAGCAGTTCTTC.

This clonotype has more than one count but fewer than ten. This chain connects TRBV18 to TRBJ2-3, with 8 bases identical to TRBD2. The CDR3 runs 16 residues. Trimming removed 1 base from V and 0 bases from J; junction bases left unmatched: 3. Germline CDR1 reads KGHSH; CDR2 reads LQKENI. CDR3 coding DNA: TGTGCCAGCTCACCACTTAGCGGGGCAAGCACAGATACGCAGTATTTT. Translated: CASSPLSGASTDTQYF. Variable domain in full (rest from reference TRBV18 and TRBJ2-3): NAGVMQNPRHLVRRRGQEARLRCSPMKGHSHVYWYRQLPEEGLKFMVYLQKENIIDESGMPKERFSAEFPKEGPSILRIQQVVRGDSAAYFCASSPLSGASTDTQYFGPGTRLTVL.

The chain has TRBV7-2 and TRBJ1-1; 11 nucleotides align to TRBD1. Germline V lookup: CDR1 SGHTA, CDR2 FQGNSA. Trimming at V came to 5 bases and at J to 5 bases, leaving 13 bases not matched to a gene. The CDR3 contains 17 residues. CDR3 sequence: CASSHPGQGAWGTEAFF. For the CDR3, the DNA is TGTGCCAGCAGCCATCCCGGACAGGGGGCATGGGGAACTGAAGCTTTCTTT.

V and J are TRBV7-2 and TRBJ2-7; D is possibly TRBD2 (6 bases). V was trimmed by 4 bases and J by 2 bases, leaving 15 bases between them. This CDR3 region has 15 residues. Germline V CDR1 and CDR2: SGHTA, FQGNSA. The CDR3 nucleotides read TGTGCCAGCAGCTCCGGCCAGCGGGCCCCCTACGAGCAGTACTTC. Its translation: CASSSGQRAPYEQYF.

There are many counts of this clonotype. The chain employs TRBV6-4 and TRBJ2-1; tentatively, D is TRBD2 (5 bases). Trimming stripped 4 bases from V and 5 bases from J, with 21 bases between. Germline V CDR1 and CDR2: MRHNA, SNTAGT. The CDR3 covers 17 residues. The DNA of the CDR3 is TGTGCCAGCAGTGTCTCATTTGGGATAGGACTGCACAATGAGCAGTTCTTC. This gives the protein CASSVSFGIGLHNEQFF.

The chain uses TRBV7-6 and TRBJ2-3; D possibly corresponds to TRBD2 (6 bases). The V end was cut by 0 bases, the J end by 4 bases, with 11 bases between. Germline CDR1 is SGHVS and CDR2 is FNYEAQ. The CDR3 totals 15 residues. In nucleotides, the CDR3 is TGTGCCAGCAGCTTAGCAGGCGGAGGGGCAGATACGCAGTATTTT. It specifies CASSLAGGGADTQYF.

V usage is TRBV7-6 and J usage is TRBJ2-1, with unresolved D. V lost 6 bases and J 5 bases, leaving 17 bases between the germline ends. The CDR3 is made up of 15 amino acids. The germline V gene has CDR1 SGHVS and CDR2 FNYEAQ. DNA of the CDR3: TGTGCCAGCAGTTCCATGGCGGTAACAGACAATGAGCAGTTCTTC. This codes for CASSSMAVTDNEQFF.

The CDR3, as DNA: TGCGCCAGCAGTGAGTCGACGGCCACTGAAGCTTTCTTT. Its translation is CASSESTATEAFF. The V call is TRBV10-2, the J call TRBJ1-1; unclear D gene. V gave up 0 bases and J gave up 4 bases, with 6 bases separating them. The CDR3 runs 13 residues. CDR1 and CDR2 (germline): WSHSY, SAAADI.

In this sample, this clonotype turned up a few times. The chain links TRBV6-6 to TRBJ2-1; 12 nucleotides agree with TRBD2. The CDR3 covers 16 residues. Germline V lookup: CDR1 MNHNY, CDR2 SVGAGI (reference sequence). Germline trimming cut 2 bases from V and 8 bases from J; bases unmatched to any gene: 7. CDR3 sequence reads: CASSYLASGRAHEQFF. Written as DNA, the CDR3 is TGTGCCAGCAGTTACCTTGCTAGCGGGAGGGCCCATGAGCAGTTCTTC.